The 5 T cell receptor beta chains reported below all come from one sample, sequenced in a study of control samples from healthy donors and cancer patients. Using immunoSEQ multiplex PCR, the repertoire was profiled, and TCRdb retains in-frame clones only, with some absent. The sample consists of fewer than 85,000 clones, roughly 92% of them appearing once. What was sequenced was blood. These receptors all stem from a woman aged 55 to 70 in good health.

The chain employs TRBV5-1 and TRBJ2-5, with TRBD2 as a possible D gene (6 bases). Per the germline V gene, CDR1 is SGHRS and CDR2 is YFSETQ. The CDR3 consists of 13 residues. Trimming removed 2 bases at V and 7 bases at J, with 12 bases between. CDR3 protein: CASSFSLGGTQYF. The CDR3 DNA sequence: TGCGCCAGCAGCTTTAGTCTCGGGGGGACCCAGTACTTC.

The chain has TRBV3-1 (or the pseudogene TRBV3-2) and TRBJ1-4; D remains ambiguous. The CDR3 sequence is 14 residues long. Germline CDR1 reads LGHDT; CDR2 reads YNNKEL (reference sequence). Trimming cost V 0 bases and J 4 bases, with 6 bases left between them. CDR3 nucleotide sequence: TGTGCCAGCAGCCAAGATACGGGTAATGAAAAACTGTTTTTT. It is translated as CASSQDTGNEKLFF.

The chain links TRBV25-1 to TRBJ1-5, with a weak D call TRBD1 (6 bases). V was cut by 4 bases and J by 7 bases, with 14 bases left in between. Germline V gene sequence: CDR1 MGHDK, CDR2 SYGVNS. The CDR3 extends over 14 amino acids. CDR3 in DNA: TGTGCCAGCAGTGCCCGGACAGATAGACAGCCCCAGCATTTT. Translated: CASSARTDRQPQHF.

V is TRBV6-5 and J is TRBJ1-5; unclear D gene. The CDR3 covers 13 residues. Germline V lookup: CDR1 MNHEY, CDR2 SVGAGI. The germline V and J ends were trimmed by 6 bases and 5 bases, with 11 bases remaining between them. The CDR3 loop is CASSPYAHQPQHF. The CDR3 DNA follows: TGTGCCAGCAGCCCCTATGCTCATCAGCCCCAGCATTTT.

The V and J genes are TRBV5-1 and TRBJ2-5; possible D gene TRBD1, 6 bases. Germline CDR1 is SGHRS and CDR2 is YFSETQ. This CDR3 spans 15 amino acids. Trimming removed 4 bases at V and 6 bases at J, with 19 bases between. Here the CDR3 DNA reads TGCGCCAGCAGCCCACAGACCGGGACACGGCAGACCCAGTACTTC. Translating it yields CASSPQTGTRQTQYF.